These T cell receptor beta chains were read from a single sample in a study of control samples from healthy donors and cancer patients. This table comes from immunoSEQ multiplex PCR, and its TCRdb copy is limited to in-frame clones, with some not included. Of under 200,000 clones listed, approximately 86% are singletons. Sequenced input: blood. Every receptor here comes from a woman aged 25 to 39 in good health. Both conserved end residues are trimmed from each CDR3. The D gene is left open where the match is weak. Clone size is shown for a subset of rows, as once, few, many or a class of expanded clone.

v_gene: TRBV19; j_gene: TRBJ1-4; d_gene: -; abundance: -; CDR3aa: ASSGGPLGIYEKLF
v_gene: TRBV5-1; j_gene: TRBJ2-5; d_gene: -; abundance: -; CDR3aa: ASSLGQLPRGETQY
v_gene: TRBV7-9; j_gene: TRBJ2-1; d_gene: -; abundance: -; CDR3aa: ASSLTSNEQF
v_gene: TRBV4-2; j_gene: TRBJ2-3; d_gene: -; abundance: -; CDR3aa: ASSRKERGTDTQY
v_gene: TRBV6-5; j_gene: TRBJ2-7; d_gene: -; abundance: few; CDR3aa: ASNAVGVNEQY
v_gene: TRBV12-3/TRBV12-4; j_gene: TRBJ2-7; d_gene: -; abundance: once; CDR3aa: ASSLNNEQY
v_gene: TRBV18; j_gene: TRBJ2-1; d_gene: -; abundance: -; CDR3aa: ASSPLPPPYNEQF
v_gene: TRBV9; j_gene: TRBJ2-3; d_gene: -; abundance: once; CDR3aa: ASSVVAWGVVSTDTQY
v_gene: TRBV7-6; j_gene: TRBJ2-7; d_gene: TRBD1; abundance: -; CDR3aa: ASSPVDRGAAHEQY
v_gene: TRBV19; j_gene: TRBJ2-1; d_gene: -; abundance: -; CDR3aa: ASSVNNEQF
v_gene: TRBV30; j_gene: TRBJ2-5; d_gene: TRBD2; abundance: -; CDR3aa: AWSGRGAGKQETQY
v_gene: TRBV2; j_gene: TRBJ2-1; d_gene: TRBD2; abundance: -; CDR3aa: ASSASGRGGAYNEQF
v_gene: TRBV11-2; j_gene: TRBJ2-5; d_gene: -; abundance: -; CDR3aa: ASSLDRDGAETQY
v_gene: TRBV6-5; j_gene: TRBJ2-5; d_gene: -; abundance: -; CDR3aa: ASSYARGGQETQY
v_gene: TRBV6-1; j_gene: TRBJ2-5; d_gene: -; abundance: once; CDR3aa: ASSDKGRLLQETQY